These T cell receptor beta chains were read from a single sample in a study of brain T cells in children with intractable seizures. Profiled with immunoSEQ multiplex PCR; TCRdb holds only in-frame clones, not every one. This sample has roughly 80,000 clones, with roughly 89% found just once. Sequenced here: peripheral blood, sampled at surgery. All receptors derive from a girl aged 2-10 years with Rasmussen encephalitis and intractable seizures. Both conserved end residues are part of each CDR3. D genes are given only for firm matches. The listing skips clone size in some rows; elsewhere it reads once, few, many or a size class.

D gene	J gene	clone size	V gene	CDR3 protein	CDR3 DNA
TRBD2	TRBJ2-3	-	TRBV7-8	CASSLALAGIDTQYF	TGTGCCAGCAGCTTGGCACTAGCGGGAATAGATACGCAGTATTTT
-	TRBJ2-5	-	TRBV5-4	CASSRAPGPEGETQYF	TGTGCCAGCAGCAGAGCGCCGGGACCCGAAGGGGAGACCCAGTACTTC
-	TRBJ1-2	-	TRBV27	CASSLAGNYGYTF	TGTGCCAGCAGTTTAGCTGGGAACTATGGCTACACCTTC
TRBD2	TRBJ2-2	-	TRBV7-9	CASSLPASGITGELFF	TGTGCCAGCAGCCTACCGGCTAGCGGCATCACCGGGGAGCTGTTTTTT
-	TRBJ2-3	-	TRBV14	CASSPVGQGSDTQYF	TGTGCCAGCAGCCCCGTGGGGCAGGGATCAGATACGCAGTATTTT
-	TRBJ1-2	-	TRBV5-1	CASSPGGVLGYTF	TGCGCCAGCAGCCCCGGGGGAGTTTTGGGCTACACCTTC
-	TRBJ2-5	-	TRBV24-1	CATRGGEQETQYF	TGTGCCACCAGAGGAGGAGAACAAGAGACCCAGTACTTC
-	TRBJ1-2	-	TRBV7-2	CATLLDGNYGYTF	TGTGCCACGCTTTTGGACGGCAACTATGGCTACACCTTC
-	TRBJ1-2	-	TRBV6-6	CASSPRDSEAVGYTF	TGTGCCAGCAGTCCCCGGGACTCCGAAGCTGTTGGCTACACCTTC
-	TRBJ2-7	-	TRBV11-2	CASSGRDILRDEQYF	TGTGCCAGCAGCGGCCGGGACATCCTAAGGGACGAGCAGTACTTC
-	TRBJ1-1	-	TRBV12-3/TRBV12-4	CASSFGQNTEAFF	TGTGCCAGCAGTTTTGGACAGAACACTGAAGCTTTCTTT
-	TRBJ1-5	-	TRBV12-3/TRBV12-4	CASTQDQGQPQHF	TGTGCCAGCACCCAGGACCAGGGACAGCCCCAGCATTTT
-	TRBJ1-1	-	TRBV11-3	CASSVTGEAFF	TGTGCCAGCAGCGTGACAGGTGAAGCTTTCTTT
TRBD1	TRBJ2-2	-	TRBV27	CASRGQGAGTGELFF	TGTGCCAGCAGGGGACAGGGGGCGGGCACCGGGGAGCTGTTTTTT
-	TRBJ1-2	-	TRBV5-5	CASSGGRDGDYGYTF	TGTGCCAGCAGCGGAGGCCGGGACGGGGACTATGGCTACACCTTC
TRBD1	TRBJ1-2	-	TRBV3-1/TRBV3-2	CASSQGGQGAEGYTF	TGTGCCAGCAGCCAAGGGGGACAGGGGGCTGAGGGCTACACCTTC
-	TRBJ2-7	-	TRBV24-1	CATSEGGYEQYF	TGTGCCACCAGTGAGGGAGGCTACGAGCAGTACTTC
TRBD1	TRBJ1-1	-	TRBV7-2	CASSLAYRGLENTEAFF	TGTGCCAGCAGCTTAGCCTACAGGGGGCTGGAGAACACTGAAGCTTTCTTT
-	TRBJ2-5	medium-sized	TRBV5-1	CASSLVYQETQYF	TGCGCCAGCAGCTTGGTATACCAAGAGACCCAGTACTTC
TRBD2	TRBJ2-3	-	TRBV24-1	CATSDFGGATTDTQYF	TGTGCCACCAGTGATTTCGGGGGGGCCACCACAGATACGCAGTATTTT
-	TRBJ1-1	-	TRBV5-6	CASSLLGGGDGTEAFF	TGTGCCAGCAGCTTGTTGGGGGGTGGGGATGGCACTGAAGCTTTCTTT
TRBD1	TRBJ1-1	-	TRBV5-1	CASSVDGQGRKAFF	TGCGCCAGCAGCGTGGACGGACAGGGTCGTAAAGCTTTCTTT
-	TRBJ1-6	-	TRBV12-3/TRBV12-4	CASSLTHRSPLHF	TGTGCCAGCAGTTTGACTCACAGGTCACCCCTCCACTTT
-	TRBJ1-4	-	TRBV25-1	CASSASIGTSLEKLFF	TGTGCCAGCAGTGCAAGTATAGGGACAAGCCTTGAAAAACTGTTTTTT
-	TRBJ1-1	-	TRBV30	CAWKRQEAFF	TGTGCCTGGAAAAGGCAGGAAGCTTTCTTT
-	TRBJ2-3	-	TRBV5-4	CASSYPGGRSTDTQYF	TGTGCCAGCAGCTATCCGGGGGGCCGTAGCACAGATACGCAGTATTTT
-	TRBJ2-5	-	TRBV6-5	CASSRGALGETQYF	TGTGCCAGCAGTAGGGGGGCCTTGGGGGAGACCCAGTACTTC
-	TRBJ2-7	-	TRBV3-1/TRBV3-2	CASSRPSGEQYF	TGTGCCAGCAGCCGGCCCTCGGGCGAGCAGTACTTC
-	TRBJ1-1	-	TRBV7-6	CASSLDGSMNTEAFF	TGTGCCAGCAGCTTAGACGGCTCCATGAACACTGAAGCTTTCTTT
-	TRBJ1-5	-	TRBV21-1	CASSKAVGQVPHQPQHF	TGTGCCAGCAGCAAAGCTGTGGGACAGGTGCCTCATCAGCCCCAGCATTTT
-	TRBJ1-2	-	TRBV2	CASAPGPRYGYTF	TGTGCCAGCGCACCGGGACCGAGATATGGCTACACCTTC
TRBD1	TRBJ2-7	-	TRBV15	CATSRGGQGVEQYF	TGTGCCACCAGCAGAGGGGGACAGGGCGTCGAGCAGTACTTC
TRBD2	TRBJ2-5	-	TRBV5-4	CASSPGLAGGQETQYF	TGTGCCAGCAGCCCAGGACTAGCGGGGGGCCAAGAGACCCAGTACTTC
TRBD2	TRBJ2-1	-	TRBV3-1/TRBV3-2	CASSQDRGRAGFEQFF	TGTGCCAGCAGCCAAGATCGGGGGAGGGCCGGTTTTGAGCAGTTCTTC
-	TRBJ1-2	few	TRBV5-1	CASSSGAGGYTF	TGCGCCAGCAGCTCTGGGGCTGGTGGCTACACCTTC
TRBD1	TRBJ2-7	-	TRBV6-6	CASSRQGSSSYEQYF	TGTGCCAGCAGTCGACAGGGGTCGAGCTCCTACGAGCAGTACTTC
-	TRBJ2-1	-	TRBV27	CASSPFWGFYNEQFF	TGTGCCAGCAGTCCCTTTTGGGGGTTTTACAATGAGCAGTTCTTC
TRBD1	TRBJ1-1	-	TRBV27	CASSHRDRGQAFF	TGTGCCAGCAGTCACCGGGACAGGGGGCAAGCTTTCTTT
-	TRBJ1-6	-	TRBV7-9	CASSHDRFGSSPLHF	TGTGCCAGCAGCCATGACAGATTCGGAAGTTCACCCCTCCACTTT
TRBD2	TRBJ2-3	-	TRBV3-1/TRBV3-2	CASSQGPWGLAGEGTDTQYF	TGTGCCAGCAGCCAGGGCCCTTGGGGGCTAGCGGGTGAGGGCACAGATACGCAGTATTTT
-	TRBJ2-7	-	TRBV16	CASSPIIPGDEQYF	TGTGCCAGCAGCCCCATCATACCAGGGGACGAGCAGTACTTC
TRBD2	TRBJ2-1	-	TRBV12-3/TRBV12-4	CASTPLAGGGPLF	TGTGCCAGCACCCCCCTAGCGGGAGGGGGTCCGCTCTTC
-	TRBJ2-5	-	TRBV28	CASREAGRETQYF	TGTGCCAGCCGGGAAGCGGGTCGAGAGACCCAGTACTTC
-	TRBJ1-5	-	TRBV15	CATSRDRWGSNQPQHF	TGTGCCACCAGCAGAGATAGATGGGGGAGCAATCAGCCCCAGCATTTT
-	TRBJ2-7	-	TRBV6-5	CASSYTGVYEQYF	TGTGCCAGCAGTTATACAGGAGTCTACGAGCAGTACTTC
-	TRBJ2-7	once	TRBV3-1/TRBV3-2	CASSQDSYEQYF	TGTGCCAGCAGCCAAGATAGCTACGAGCAGTACTTC
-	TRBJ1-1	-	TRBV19	CASSGANTEAFF	TGTGCCAGTTCTGGGGCTAACACTGAAGCTTTCTTT
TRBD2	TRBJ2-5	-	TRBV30	CAWSPPRGRGETQYF	TGTGCCTGGAGCCCTCCCCGCGGGAGAGGAGAGACCCAGTACTTC